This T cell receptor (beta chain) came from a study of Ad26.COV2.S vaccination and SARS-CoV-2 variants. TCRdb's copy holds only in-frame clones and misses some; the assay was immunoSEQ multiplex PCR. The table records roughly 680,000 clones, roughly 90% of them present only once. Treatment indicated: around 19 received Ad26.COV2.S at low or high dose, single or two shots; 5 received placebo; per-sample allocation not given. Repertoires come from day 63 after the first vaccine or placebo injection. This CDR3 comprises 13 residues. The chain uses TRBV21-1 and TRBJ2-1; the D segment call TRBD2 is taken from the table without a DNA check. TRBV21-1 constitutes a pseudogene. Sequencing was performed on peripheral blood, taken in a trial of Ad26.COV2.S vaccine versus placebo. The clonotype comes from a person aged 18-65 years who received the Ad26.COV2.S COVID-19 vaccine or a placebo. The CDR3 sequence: CASSKEGTSGKFF. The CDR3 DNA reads TGTGCCAGCAGCAAAGAAGGGACTAGCGGGAAGTTCTTC.